These T cell receptor beta chains were read from a single sample in a study of cytomegalovirus exposure and HLA in healthy donors. Measured with immunoSEQ multiplex PCR; TCRdb has only the in-frame clones, and not every one. Of some 150,000 clones listed, 76% were seen once; the top ten hold roughly 1.8%. The sequencing input was PBMCs. The receptor set was obtained from a female donor in good health and CMV-seropositive. Each CDR3 is given with its conserved first and last residue. The order of the fields is clone size, D gene, J gene, V gene, CDR3 protein, CDR3 DNA. D genes are given only for firm matches. For some rows the clone size is stated as once, few or many, or as a class when expanded; others skip it.

size: .
D: .
J: TRBJ2-2
V: TRBV5-1
CDR3: CASSPGLLTNTGELFF
DNA: TGCGCCAGCAGCCCGGGTCTGTTGACGAACACCGGGGAGCTGTTTTTT

size: .
D: .
J: TRBJ2-7
V: TRBV7-2
CDR3: CASSGSTAVYEQYF
DNA: TGTGCCAGCAGCGGATCAACTGCGGTCTACGAGCAGTACTTC

size: .
D: TRBD2
J: TRBJ2-7
V: TRBV27
CDR3: CASSSSGSSEQYF
DNA: TGTGCCAGCAGTTCTAGCGGGAGTAGTGAGCAGTACTTC

size: .
D: .
J: TRBJ2-7
V: TRBV9
CDR3: CASSVDPRASYEQYF
DNA: TGTGCCAGCAGCGTAGATCCCAGGGCCTCCTACGAGCAGTACTTC

size: .
D: TRBD1
J: TRBJ1-1
V: TRBV28
CDR3: CASSMGQGIAEAFF
DNA: TGTGCCAGCAGCATGGGACAGGGTATCGCTGAAGCTTTCTTT

size: .
D: .
J: TRBJ1-3
V: TRBV6-5
CDR3: CASSYDWGLGNTIYF
DNA: TGTGCCAGCAGTTACGATTGGGGGCTTGGAAACACCATATATTTT

size: .
D: .
J: TRBJ2-7
V: TRBV7-9
CDR3: CASSFLQGQVGEQYF
DNA: TGTGCCAGCAGCTTTTTACAGGGTCAAGTGGGAGAGCAGTACTTC

size: .
D: TRBD2
J: TRBJ2-3
V: TRBV5-1
CDR3: CASSPSGGSTDTQYF
DNA: TGCGCCAGCAGCCCAAGCGGGGGGTCCACAGATACGCAGTATTTT

size: .
D: TRBD2
J: TRBJ2-5
V: TRBV4-1
CDR3: CASRKLAGQETQYF
DNA: TGCGCCAGCCGGAAACTAGCGGGGCAAGAGACCCAGTACTTC

size: .
D: .
J: TRBJ2-5
V: TRBV5-4
CDR3: CASSPDRGWETQYF
DNA: TGTGCCAGCAGCCCGGATCGCGGGTGGGAGACCCAGTACTTC

size: .
D: TRBD2
J: TRBJ2-1
V: TRBV6-5
CDR3: CASSFGLAGVINEQFF
DNA: TGTGCCAGCAGTTTCGGACTAGCGGGGGTAATCAATGAGCAGTTCTTC

size: .
D: .
J: TRBJ1-1
V: TRBV19
CDR3: CASSMGEATEAFF
DNA: TGTGCCAGTAGTATGGGGGAGGCGACTGAAGCTTTCTTT

size: .
D: TRBD1
J: TRBJ2-5
V: TRBV5-4
CDR3: CASSFPTGGSPETQYF
DNA: TGTGCCAGCAGCTTCCCGACAGGGGGTTCGCCCGAGACCCAGTACTTC

size: .
D: .
J: TRBJ1-1
V: TRBV11-2
CDR3: CASSYRRDKNTEAFF
DNA: TGTGCCAGCAGCTACAGACGGGACAAGAACACTGAAGCTTTCTTT

size: .
D: TRBD2
J: TRBJ2-7
V: TRBV6-5
CDR3: CAVSRSGKGNEQYF
DNA: TGTGCCGTCTCGAGGAGCGGGAAAGGAAACGAGCAGTACTTC

size: once
D: TRBD1
J: TRBJ1-6
V: TRBV5-1
CDR3: CASSSGQTNSPLHF
DNA: TGCGCCAGCAGCTCGGGACAGACTAATTCACCCCTCCACTTT

size: .
D: .
J: TRBJ1-5
V: TRBV28
CDR3: CASSLLGARNQPQHF
DNA: TGTGCCAGCAGTTTACTGGGGGCTCGTAATCAGCCCCAGCATTTT

size: once
D: TRBD2
J: TRBJ2-3
V: TRBV5-1
CDR3: CASSQRTSGGTDTQYF
DNA: TGCGCCAGCAGCCAACGGACTAGCGGGGGCACAGATACGCAGTATTTT

size: .
D: .
J: TRBJ2-2
V: TRBV6-5
CDR3: CASGPGGELFF
DNA: TGTGCCAGCGGTCCGGGCGGGGAGCTGTTTTTT

size: .
D: .
J: TRBJ2-1
V: TRBV7-3
CDR3: CAGSLAQGDEQFF
DNA: TGTGCCGGCAGCTTAGCCCAAGGGGATGAGCAGTTCTTC

size: many
D: .
J: TRBJ1-5
V: TRBV10-3
CDR3: CAISLDNQPQHF
DNA: TGTGCCATCAGCTTAGACAATCAGCCCCAGCATTTT

size: .
D: .
J: TRBJ1-6
V: TRBV7-8
CDR3: CASSKTRPSESSYNSPLHF
DNA: TGTGCCAGCAGCAAAACCCGACCCTCGGAGAGCTCCTATAATTCACCCCTCCACTTT

size: .
D: TRBD2
J: TRBJ2-1
V: TRBV5-6
CDR3: CASSFPGLEDRYNEQFF
DNA: TGTGCCAGCAGCTTCCCGGGACTAGAGGACCGTTACAATGAGCAGTTCTTC

size: .
D: TRBD1
J: TRBJ1-1
V: TRBV2
CDR3: CASSATGVSTEAFF
DNA: TGTGCCAGCAGCGCGACAGGGGTGAGCACTGAAGCTTTCTTT

size: .
D: .
J: TRBJ2-5
V: TRBV7-9
CDR3: CASSSPGLLETQYF
DNA: TGTGCCAGCAGCTCTCCAGGGCTTCTGGAGACCCAGTACTTC

size: .
D: .
J: TRBJ2-7
V: TRBV18
CDR3: CASSPQKAYEQYF
DNA: TGTGCCAGCTCACCCCAGAAAGCCTACGAGCAGTACTTC

size: .
D: .
J: TRBJ2-7
V: TRBV27
CDR3: CASSLSAGGWSEQYF
DNA: TGTGCCAGCAGTTTATCGGCAGGGGGGTGGTCAGAGCAGTACTTC

size: once
D: .
J: TRBJ2-3
V: TRBV7-9
CDR3: CASNLYTDTQYF
DNA: TGTGCCAGCAACTTATACACAGATACGCAGTATTTT

size: .
D: .
J: TRBJ2-3
V: TRBV6-5
CDR3: CASSYRGVSTDTQYF
DNA: TGTGCCAGCAGTTACCGCGGGGTTAGCACAGATACGCAGTATTTT

size: once
D: TRBD1
J: TRBJ1-3
V: TRBV29-1
CDR3: CSVDVAGGQSYSGNTIYF
DNA: TGCAGCGTTGACGTTGCTGGGGGACAGTCTTACTCTGGAAACACCATATATTTT

size: .
D: TRBD2
J: TRBJ2-5
V: TRBV5-1
CDR3: CASSNELAGGPREQYF
DNA: TGCGCCAGCAGCAACGAACTAGCGGGGGGGCCTCGAGAGCAGTACTTC

size: .
D: TRBD2
J: TRBJ2-7
V: TRBV7-2
CDR3: CASSLAGTSSYEQYF
DNA: TGTGCCAGCAGCTTAGCGGGGACTAGCTCCTACGAGCAGTACTTC

size: .
D: .
J: TRBJ2-5
V: TRBV19
CDR3: CASSIPGMETQYF
DNA: TGTGCCAGTAGTATCCCAGGGATGGAGACCCAGTACTTC

size: few
D: TRBD2
J: TRBJ2-3
V: TRBV2
CDR3: CASSQGLAVDTQYF
DNA: TGTGCCAGCAGTCAGGGACTAGCGGTAGATACGCAGTATTTT